This is a list of T cell receptor beta chains from one sample in a study of blood T cell repertoires in COVID-19. Repertoires were generated with immunoSEQ multiplex PCR, while TCRdb's copy carries only in-frame clones and drops some. The table lists tens of thousands of clones, roughly nine tenths of them singletons, with under 6% in the top ten. Sequencing used peripheral blood. These receptors were obtained from a human donor in a cohort sampled during active COVID-19. CDR3s include the opening cysteine and the closing phenylalanine or tryptophan. The D gene is left open where the match is weak. Size values are once, few and many counts, or a class for expanded clones, and some rows have none.

size	J	V	D	CDR3	DNA
.	TRBJ1-1	TRBV19	TRBD1	CASTQRGLGNAEAFF	TGTGCCAGTACACAAAGGGGGCTGGGGAACGCGGAAGCTTTCTTT
.	TRBJ1-2	TRBV7-8	TRBD1	CASSLAGQGSYGYTF	TGTGCCAGCAGCTTAGCGGGACAGGGGAGCTATGGCTACACCTTC
.	TRBJ1-3	TRBV6-6	.	CASSPFGFWSSGNTIYF	TGTGCCAGCAGTCCTTTTGGGTTCTGGAGCTCTGGAAACACCATATATTTT
once	TRBJ2-2	TRBV11-3	.	CASSSVPGELFF	TGTGCCAGCAGCTCCGTTCCCGGGGAGCTGTTTTTT
.	TRBJ2-1	TRBV5-1	TRBD1	CASSAGTGTYNEQFF	TGCGCCAGCAGCGCCGGGACAGGGACTTACAATGAGCAGTTCTTC
.	TRBJ1-4	TRBV13	.	CASSLNPDSWGATNEKLFF	TGTGCCAGCAGCTTAAACCCAGATTCTTGGGGGGCAACTAATGAAAAACTGTTTTTT
.	TRBJ2-5	TRBV28	.	CASSSRGTGVRKETQYF	TGTGCCAGCAGTTCCCGGGGGACCGGAGTAAGAAAGGAGACCCAGTACTTC
.	TRBJ2-1	TRBV4-3	.	CASSQDIPGRSYNEQFF	TGCGCCAGCAGCCAAGATATTCCAGGGAGGTCCTACAATGAGCAGTTCTTC
.	TRBJ1-2	TRBV5-4	TRBD1	CASSLDQGVYGYTF	TGTGCCAGCAGCTTGGATCAGGGGGTCTATGGCTACACCTTC
once	TRBJ1-2	TRBV5-5	.	CASSSEFYGYTF	TGTGCCAGCAGCTCAGAATTCTATGGCTACACCTTC
.	TRBJ2-2	TRBV27	TRBD1	CASSLGQSTGELFF	TGTGCCAGCAGTCTGGGACAGTCCACCGGGGAGCTGTTTTTT
.	TRBJ2-5	TRBV6-1	TRBD2	CASSELAGGQETQYF	TGTGCCAGCAGTGAATTAGCGGGGGGGCAAGAGACCCAGTACTTC
.	TRBJ2-1	TRBV3-1/TRBV3-2	.	CASSQAGGSEQFF	TGTGCCAGCAGCCAAGCTGGAGGCTCGGAGCAGTTCTTC
.	TRBJ1-1	TRBV19	.	CASSTLSGGPNTEAFF	TGTGCCAGTAGTACCCTCTCCGGCGGGCCGAACACTGAAGCTTTCTTT
.	TRBJ1-3	TRBV18	TRBD1	CASSPDRLGNTIYF	TGTGCCAGCTCGCCGGACAGGCTGGGCAACACCATATATTTT
.	TRBJ1-2	TRBV19	TRBD1	CASSVTGEGGYTF	TGTGCCAGTAGTGTAACAGGGGAAGGTGGCTACACCTTC
.	TRBJ1-2	TRBV29-1	.	CSTLSLANYGYTF	TGCAGCACCCTGTCCCTAGCTAACTATGGCTACACCTTC
.	TRBJ2-3	TRBV6-5	TRBD1	CASSTFQGAADTQYF	TGTGCCAGCAGTACCTTTCAGGGGGCGGCAGATACGCAGTATTTT
.	TRBJ1-4	TRBV28	TRBD1	CASSGELPGQGVTNEKLFF	TGTGCCAGCAGTGGTGAACTTCCGGGACAGGGGGTAACTAATGAAAAACTGTTTTTT
.	TRBJ2-2	TRBV18	TRBD1	CASSPNIGTVYTGELFF	TGTGCCAGCTCACCAAATATCGGGACAGTTTACACCGGGGAGCTGTTTTTT
.	TRBJ2-2	TRBV5-1	.	CASSQRTPNTGELFF	TGCGCCAGCAGCCAGCGGACTCCTAACACCGGGGAGCTGTTTTTT
.	TRBJ2-3	TRBV5-1	.	CASRIERVLTDTQYF	TGCGCCAGCAGGATTGAGCGGGTCCTCACAGATACGCAGTATTTT
.	TRBJ2-5	TRBV5-1	.	CASSLLGGETQYF	TGCGCCAGCAGCTTGCTGGGAGGAGAGACCCAGTACTTC
.	TRBJ2-1	TRBV23-1	TRBD2	CASSQGGESDNEQFF	TGCGCCAGCAGTCAAGGGGGGGAGTCAGACAATGAGCAGTTCTTC
.	TRBJ2-1	TRBV11-1	TRBD2	CASSRGLADEQFF	TGTGCCAGCAGCAGAGGACTAGCCGATGAGCAGTTCTTC
.	TRBJ1-1	TRBV5-6	.	CASSPAGGETEAFF	TGTGCCAGCAGCCCCGCCGGGGGGGAGACTGAAGCTTTCTTT
.	TRBJ1-1	TRBV12-3/TRBV12-4	.	CASNLGGFTEAFF	TGTGCCAGCAACTTGGGGGGGTTCACTGAAGCTTTCTTT
medium-sized	TRBJ2-2	TRBV7-9	.	CVMGEANTGELFF	TGTGTGATGGGCGAAGCGAACACCGGGGAGCTGTTTTTT
once	TRBJ1-1	TRBV11-2	.	CASSLVAGGGAFF	TGTGCCAGCAGCTTAGTGGCGGGTGGTGGAGCTTTCTTT
.	TRBJ1-2	TRBV20-1	.	CSASGARGSNYGYTF	TGCAGTGCTAGTGGGGCAAGGGGGAGTAACTATGGCTACACCTTC
.	TRBJ2-5	TRBV20-1	TRBD2	CSASWLADYKETQYF	TGCAGTGCTAGTTGGCTAGCGGATTACAAAGAGACCCAGTACTTC